These T cell receptor beta chains were read from a single sample in a study of T-cell reconstitution after alpha-beta-depleted transplantation in children. Each CDR3 protein gets one entry after TCRdb re-called the PCR reads with MiXCR. The sample has about 510,000 distinct CDR3 sequences, about an eighth seen once. Specimen: PBMCs, mostly from graft donor cells, collected 180 days after TCRalphabeta/CD19-depleted stem cell transplant. All receptors derive from a female patient aged 2-10 years who had a stem cell transplant for aplastic anemia, so the T cells may come from the graft donor. Both conserved end residues are part of each CDR3. The order of the fields is clone size, J gene, D gene, V gene, CDR3 DNA, CDR3 protein. D genes are given only for firm matches. Only part of the rows carry a size: once, few, many, or a class if the clone is expanded.

abundance: -; j_gene: TRBJ2-3; d_gene: -; v_gene: TRBV7-2; CDR3nt: TGTGCCAGCAGCTTTAAATCGGGTACGCAGTATTTT; CDR3aa: CASSFKSGTQYF
abundance: few; j_gene: TRBJ2-4; d_gene: -; v_gene: TRBV7-9; CDR3nt: TGTGCCAGCAGCCCGGACGGTACGGGGGCCAAAAACATTCAGTACTTC; CDR3aa: CASSPDGTGAKNIQYF
abundance: few; j_gene: TRBJ1-6; d_gene: -; v_gene: TRBV7-8; CDR3nt: TGTGCCAGCAGCTTAGGGGCCGGGGGTTCACCCCTCCACTTT; CDR3aa: CASSLGAGGSPLHF
abundance: few; j_gene: TRBJ2-7; d_gene: TRBD1; v_gene: TRBV7-2; CDR3nt: TGTGCCAGCAGCCAGCCACTGTGGACAGGACGCGAGCAGTACTTC; CDR3aa: CASSQPLWTGREQYF
abundance: few; j_gene: TRBJ1-5; d_gene: -; v_gene: TRBV4-3; CDR3nt: TGCGCCAGCAGCCTCTCGGACACATTCGGTCAGCCCCAGCATTTT; CDR3aa: CASSLSDTFGQPQHF
abundance: many; j_gene: TRBJ2-2; d_gene: -; v_gene: TRBV5-1; CDR3nt: TGCGCCAGCAGCCGCCGACAGAGTAACACCGGGGAGCTGTTTTTT; CDR3aa: CASSRRQSNTGELFF
abundance: -; j_gene: TRBJ1-6; d_gene: -; v_gene: TRBV5-1; CDR3nt: TGCGCCAGCAGCGCGGAGGGCCCTACAAGCTCCTATAATTCACCCCTCCACTTT; CDR3aa: CASSAEGPTSSYNSPLHF
abundance: few; j_gene: TRBJ2-1; d_gene: TRBD2; v_gene: TRBV12-3/TRBV12-4; CDR3nt: TGTGCCAGCAGTTTCGAGGGACTAGATGACAATGAGCAGTTCTTC; CDR3aa: CASSFEGLDDNEQFF
abundance: few; j_gene: TRBJ1-5; d_gene: -; v_gene: TRBV29-1; CDR3nt: TGCAGCGTCCTTGAGCGAGGGAATGTTGGCAATCAGCCCCAGCATTTT; CDR3aa: CSVLERGNVGNQPQHF
abundance: -; j_gene: TRBJ2-2; d_gene: -; v_gene: TRBV25-1; CDR3nt: TGTGCCAGCAGTGAGTTGCTTAGCACCGGGGAGCTGTTTTTT; CDR3aa: CASSELLSTGELFF
abundance: few; j_gene: TRBJ2-3; d_gene: -; v_gene: TRBV7-2; CDR3nt: TGTGCCAGCAGCTACCGGAATATAGATACGCAGTATTTT; CDR3aa: CASSYRNIDTQYF
abundance: -; j_gene: TRBJ1-4; d_gene: TRBD1; v_gene: TRBV2; CDR3nt: TGTGCCAGCAGTGGCCCACAGGGGGAGACTGAAAAACTGTTTTTT; CDR3aa: CASSGPQGETEKLFF
abundance: few; j_gene: TRBJ2-3; d_gene: TRBD1; v_gene: TRBV7-3; CDR3nt: TGTGCCAGCAGCTTAAAGGACAGGGCCTTAGATACGCAGTATTTT; CDR3aa: CASSLKDRALDTQYF
abundance: few; j_gene: TRBJ2-5; d_gene: -; v_gene: TRBV7-7; CDR3nt: TGTGCCAGCAGCCCAACCGGCTTCGGGGTCCCAGAGACCCAGTACTTC; CDR3aa: CASSPTGFGVPETQYF
abundance: few; j_gene: TRBJ2-3; d_gene: TRBD2; v_gene: TRBV9; CDR3nt: TGTGCCAGCAGCGTAGGTGTAAGCGGGGGCCCCGATACGCAGTATTTT; CDR3aa: CASSVGVSGGPDTQYF
abundance: -; j_gene: TRBJ2-3; d_gene: -; v_gene: TRBV9; CDR3nt: TGTGCCAGCAGCGAGAACATGGGACGAATTGTAGGAGATACGCAGTATTTT; CDR3aa: CASSENMGRIVGDTQYF
abundance: few; j_gene: TRBJ2-2; d_gene: -; v_gene: TRBV18; CDR3nt: TGTGCCAGCTCACCCCATTGGGGTAGTGACACCGGGGAGCTGTTTTTT; CDR3aa: CASSPHWGSDTGELFF
abundance: -; j_gene: TRBJ2-3; d_gene: TRBD2; v_gene: TRBV11-2; CDR3nt: TGTGCCAGCAGCTTAGCTCTAGCGGGAGGGCGTAGCACAGATACGCAGTATTTT; CDR3aa: CASSLALAGGRSTDTQYF